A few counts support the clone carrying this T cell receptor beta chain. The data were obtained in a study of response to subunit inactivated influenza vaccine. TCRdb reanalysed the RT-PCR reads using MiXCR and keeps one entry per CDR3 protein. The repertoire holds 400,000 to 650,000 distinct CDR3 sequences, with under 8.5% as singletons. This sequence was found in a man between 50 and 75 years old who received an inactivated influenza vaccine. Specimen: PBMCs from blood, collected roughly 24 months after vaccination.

CDR3 in DNA: TGTGCCAGCAGCCCCCGGACAGGGGGGATTTGGTTGCAGTTCTTC. Its translation is CASSPRTGGIWLQFF. This chain connects TRBV9 to TRBJ2-1; 10 nucleotides match TRBD1. The V gene's germline CDR1 is SGDLS and CDR2 YYNGEE. The CDR3 contains 15 residues. Germline trimming cut 4 bases from V and 12 bases from J; bases unmatched to any gene: 13.